This T cell receptor (delta chain) was found in a study of gamma-delta T cells after stem cell transplantation listed by TCRdb under 2016. The library was generated by RT-PCR. Sequencing relied on an Illumina MiSeq. Via CATT, TCRdb reprocessed the public reads, and rows with identical DNA were then joined. A total of roughly 1,900 delta-chain clones appear in this sample, around 14% of them only once. The leading ten clones occupy 28% of the sample. This clone was counted between two and nine times. Its antigen remains undetermined. Qualities for individual bases were not recorded, and no much larger clone is one base off. Between the V and J ends, shortened by 3 bases and 3 bases respectively, the junction contains 16 bases. CDR1 GEAIGNYY and CDR2 EKD were looked up in the germline V gene. Reading from cysteine to phenylalanine, the CDR3 counts 15 amino acids. Here the CDR3 DNA is all that survives: 45 bases in frame from base 1.

This sequence uses TRDV2 and TRDJ1, with no D gene named confidently. Sequenced input: gamma-delta T cells. The TCR sequence derives from a human donor. It is not recorded whose cells these are; they may come from a transplant donor. CDR3 sequence: CACDPLGLSADKLIF. Read as DNA, the sequence is TGTGCCTGTGACCCCTTGGGACTTTCCGCCGATAAACTCATCTTT.